This is a list of T cell receptor beta chains from one sample in a study of T cell responses to AZD1222 COVID-19 vaccine. Sequencing was performed with immunoSEQ multiplex PCR; in TCRdb, only in-frame clones are kept and a portion is missing. The repertoire consists of more than 90,000 clones, with roughly nine tenths occurring once and the leading ten covering approximately 1.3%. The sample in question was peripheral blood, obtained on day 0 of AZD1222 vaccination. The receptor source for this set is an adult in good health. Both conserved end residues are trimmed from each CDR3.

J,V,CDR3
TRBJ2-1,TRBV30,ARQGRVDEQF
TRBJ2-7,TRBV7-2,ASSRDAGFGEQY
TRBJ1-5,TRBV6-5,ASRRQVSGNQPQH
TRBJ1-1,TRBV5-6,ASSFGQGNTEAF
TRBJ1-2,TRBV21-1,ASRKVPGEAGGYT
TRBJ2-1,TRBV11-2,ASSPGTGAYNEQF
TRBJ1-3,TRBV5-4,ASSFGGNTIY
TRBJ2-2,TRBV3-1/TRBV3-2,ASSQVGGLNTGELF
TRBJ2-6,TRBV12-2,ASRREWTPTQSRANVLT
TRBJ1-2,TRBV28,ASSLLVWRNYGYT
TRBJ2-4,TRBV5-1,ASSSSGGILAKNIQY
TRBJ1-1,TRBV6-5,ASSYNRKNTEAF
TRBJ2-1,TRBV5-6,ASSLAGNEQF
TRBJ1-1,TRBV12-3/TRBV12-4,ASSFTPGTEAF
TRBJ2-5,TRBV5-4,ASSGTSGVPWETQY
TRBJ1-2,TRBV2,ASSEERGYT
TRBJ1-1,TRBV10-3,AIKGDTEAF
TRBJ1-2,TRBV6-2/TRBV6-3,ASSSWDVGGLGYT
TRBJ1-1,TRBV2,ASSRDPLVTEAF
TRBJ1-6,TRBV15,ATSSAGTGYSPLH
TRBJ1-2,TRBV24-1,ATSDPRTEGGYT
TRBJ1-2,TRBV28,ASSLPGLNNYGYT
TRBJ2-3,TRBV5-1,ASRQSSTDTQY
TRBJ1-2,TRBV6-2/TRBV6-3,ASSSKRTQRWGYT
TRBJ2-1,TRBV3-1/TRBV3-2,ASSSTSGGNNEQF
TRBJ1-2,TRBV6-2/TRBV6-3,ASSYGGDYGYT
TRBJ2-1,TRBV14,ASSIGGTPGDEQF
TRBJ2-1,TRBV7-9,ASSPPRRGTLYSYNEQF
TRBJ2-7,TRBV27,ASSRRGWDEQY
TRBJ2-3,TRBV7-9,ASSRGTSGLSTDTQY
TRBJ2-3,TRBV9,ASSVEAGGEDTQY
TRBJ2-2,TRBV7-2,ASSLYAGELF
TRBJ1-2,TRBV19,ASSIYRGGGYT
TRBJ1-1,TRBV7-3,ASSSQGPHTEAF
TRBJ1-2,TRBV12-2,ASRRDTNYGYT
TRBJ2-7,TRBV5-6,ASSFTGGYEQY
TRBJ1-4,TRBV4-1,ASSKLGEKLF
TRBJ1-1,TRBV30,AWRAGNTEAF
TRBJ1-1,TRBV6-5,ASSRATAVNTEAF
TRBJ2-5,TRBV6-5,ASSPSWETQY
TRBJ1-5,TRBV28,ASSYPAQGFGQPQH
TRBJ2-2,TRBV3-1/TRBV3-2,ASSQGTRIGGELF
TRBJ1-5,TRBV5-1,ASSFGSGDQPQH
TRBJ1-1,TRBV11-2,ASSVQGWATEAF
TRBJ1-4,TRBV19,ASSMGTGAYSNEKLF
TRBJ2-1,TRBV30,AWSVLRGPNEQF
TRBJ1-5,TRBV28,ASSSPRQAYSNQPQH
TRBJ2-1,TRBV7-2,ASSFRDSEDNEQF
TRBJ1-1,TRBV13,ASSPPAGEAF
TRBJ1-1,TRBV12-3/TRBV12-4,ASSFRGVPEAF
TRBJ2-1,TRBV4-1,ASRERTSGYNEQF
TRBJ1-1,TRBV28,ASSLSGGAEAF
TRBJ2-5,TRBV24-1,ATGEPGQGVPQY
TRBJ2-2,TRBV4-1,ASSQLVNTGELF
TRBJ2-7,TRBV2,ASSVRTLYEQY
TRBJ2-7,TRBV13,ASSFGEVSYEQY
TRBJ2-5,TRBV12-5,ASGVGTGAQETQY
TRBJ1-3,TRBV2,ASSDQGSRSGNTIY
TRBJ1-2,TRBV4-2,ASSQEPGTGPLLR
TRBJ1-1,TRBV4-1,ASSSGGGNTEAF